Listed below are T cell receptor beta chains from one sample, sequenced in a study of PD-L1 blockade in urothelial cancer. Repertoires were generated with immunoSEQ multiplex PCR, while TCRdb's copy carries only in-frame clones and drops some. Of tens of thousands of clones listed, roughly 87% are singletons. Sequencing was performed on PBMCs, taken around atezolizumab (anti-PD-L1) treatment. These receptor sequences come from a woman in her seventies with urothelial cancer. Each CDR3 is given with its conserved first and last residue. A D gene is named only where the DNA matches it firmly. Clone size is shown for a subset of rows, as once, few, many or a class of expanded clone.

d_call: NA; clone_size: once; j_call: TRBJ2-6; v_call: TRBV18; cdr3_aa: CASSPAGSGANVLTF; cdr3_nt: TGTGCCAGCTCACCTGCAGGCTCTGGGGCCAACGTCCTGACTTTC
d_call: NA; clone_size: NA; j_call: TRBJ1-4; v_call: TRBV7-9; cdr3_aa: CASSLEEGRKLFF; cdr3_nt: TGTGCCAGCAGCTTAGAGGAGGGGCGAAAACTGTTTTTT
d_call: NA; clone_size: once; j_call: TRBJ2-7; v_call: TRBV7-2; cdr3_aa: CASSPPMSYEQYF; cdr3_nt: TGTGCCAGCAGCCCCCCCATGTCCTACGAGCAGTACTTC
d_call: NA; clone_size: NA; j_call: TRBJ1-2; v_call: TRBV5-4; cdr3_aa: CASSLGAENYGYTF; cdr3_nt: TGTGCCAGCAGCTTAGGGGCCGAAAACTATGGCTACACCTTC
d_call: TRBD1; clone_size: NA; j_call: TRBJ1-1; v_call: TRBV13; cdr3_aa: CASSPDRGRVAFF; cdr3_nt: TGTGCCAGCAGCCCCGACAGGGGGCGTGTGGCTTTCTTT
d_call: TRBD1; clone_size: NA; j_call: TRBJ1-5; v_call: TRBV19; cdr3_aa: CASRLGTGSMGNQPQHF; cdr3_nt: TGTGCCAGTAGGCTCGGGACAGGGTCAATGGGCAATCAGCCCCAGCATTTT
d_call: NA; clone_size: NA; j_call: TRBJ2-1; v_call: TRBV7-2; cdr3_aa: CASSLAGSVSYNEQFF; cdr3_nt: TGTGCCAGCAGCTTGGCCGGGAGTGTTTCCTACAATGAGCAGTTCTTC
d_call: TRBD1; clone_size: once; j_call: TRBJ2-5; v_call: TRBV5-1; cdr3_aa: CASSLQGAWETQYF; cdr3_nt: TGCGCCAGCAGCTTGCAGGGGGCATGGGAGACCCAGTACTTC
d_call: TRBD2; clone_size: NA; j_call: TRBJ2-5; v_call: TRBV5-1; cdr3_aa: CASSWGGEETQYF; cdr3_nt: TGCGCCAGCAGCTGGGGAGGGGAAGAGACCCAGTACTTC
d_call: TRBD1; clone_size: NA; j_call: TRBJ2-7; v_call: TRBV29-1; cdr3_aa: CSVEDWAGTGYEQYF; cdr3_nt: TGCAGCGTTGAAGATTGGGCCGGGACAGGATACGAGCAGTACTTC
d_call: TRBD1; clone_size: once; j_call: TRBJ2-1; v_call: TRBV2; cdr3_aa: CASMQGATYNEQFF; cdr3_nt: TGTGCCAGCATGCAGGGGGCAACCTACAATGAGCAGTTCTTC
d_call: NA; clone_size: NA; j_call: TRBJ2-3; v_call: TRBV6-5; cdr3_aa: CASSRGSTDTQYF; cdr3_nt: TGTGCCAGCAGCCGGGGGAGCACAGATACGCAGTATTTT
d_call: TRBD1; clone_size: once; j_call: TRBJ2-1; v_call: TRBV5-1; cdr3_aa: CASSPDRGLYNEQFF; cdr3_nt: TGCGCCAGCAGCCCGGACAGGGGTCTCTACAATGAGCAGTTCTTC
d_call: TRBD1; clone_size: NA; j_call: TRBJ1-2; v_call: TRBV19; cdr3_aa: CASSISGGQNYGYTF; cdr3_nt: TGTGCCAGTAGTATTTCTGGGGGACAGAACTATGGCTACACCTTC
d_call: NA; clone_size: once; j_call: TRBJ2-2; v_call: TRBV2; cdr3_aa: CASSGTTNTGELFF; cdr3_nt: TGTGCCAGCAGCGGGACAACGAACACCGGGGAGCTGTTTTTT
d_call: TRBD2; clone_size: NA; j_call: TRBJ2-3; v_call: TRBV9; cdr3_aa: CASSEGAGLAADTQYF; cdr3_nt: TGTGCCAGCAGCGAGGGGGCGGGACTAGCAGCAGATACGCAGTATTTT
d_call: NA; clone_size: NA; j_call: TRBJ1-1; v_call: TRBV5-4; cdr3_aa: CASTPRGGGTEAFF; cdr3_nt: TGTGCCAGCACTCCGCGTGGGGGGGGCACTGAAGCTTTCTTT
d_call: NA; clone_size: NA; j_call: TRBJ2-1; v_call: TRBV18; cdr3_aa: CASSPTGQGGEQFF; cdr3_nt: TGTGCCAGCTCACCGACGGGTCAGGGTGGTGAGCAGTTCTTC
d_call: NA; clone_size: NA; j_call: TRBJ1-2; v_call: TRBV7-2; cdr3_aa: CASSFQTNYGYTF; cdr3_nt: TGTGCCAGCAGCTTCCAGACAAACTATGGCTACACCTTC
d_call: NA; clone_size: NA; j_call: TRBJ1-5; v_call: TRBV7-8; cdr3_aa: CASSLSGTNQPQHF; cdr3_nt: TGTGCCAGCAGCTTATCAGGCACCAATCAGCCCCAGCATTTT
d_call: NA; clone_size: NA; j_call: TRBJ2-1; v_call: TRBV6-6; cdr3_aa: CASSPGPAYNEQFF; cdr3_nt: TGTGCCAGCAGCCCGGGTCCGGCCTACAATGAGCAGTTCTTC
d_call: NA; clone_size: NA; j_call: TRBJ2-3; v_call: TRBV6-6; cdr3_aa: CASSYGGSTDTQYF; cdr3_nt: TGTGCCAGCAGTTACGGCGGTAGCACAGATACGCAGTATTTT
d_call: NA; clone_size: NA; j_call: TRBJ2-3; v_call: TRBV2; cdr3_aa: CASSMRAFTDTQYF; cdr3_nt: TGTGCCAGCAGCATGCGGGCCTTCACAGATACGCAGTATTTT
d_call: NA; clone_size: NA; j_call: TRBJ2-5; v_call: TRBV5-1; cdr3_aa: CASSDTLQGQETQYF; cdr3_nt: TGCGCCAGCAGCGACACGCTGCAGGGGCAGGAGACCCAGTACTTC
d_call: NA; clone_size: NA; j_call: TRBJ2-1; v_call: TRBV4-1; cdr3_aa: CASSQEGSVHEQFF; cdr3_nt: TGCGCCAGCAGCCAAGAAGGCAGCGTTCATGAGCAGTTCTTC
d_call: NA; clone_size: once; j_call: TRBJ1-3; v_call: TRBV9; cdr3_aa: CASSPKTDPAGNTIYF; cdr3_nt: TGTGCCAGCAGCCCCAAGACAGACCCCGCTGGAAACACCATATATTTT
d_call: TRBD1; clone_size: few; j_call: TRBJ2-1; v_call: TRBV18; cdr3_aa: CASSPVTGTENEQFF; cdr3_nt: TGTGCCAGCTCACCAGTGACAGGGACAGAAAATGAGCAGTTCTTC
d_call: TRBD1; clone_size: NA; j_call: TRBJ2-2; v_call: TRBV5-6; cdr3_aa: CASSLTQGARTGELFF; cdr3_nt: TGTGCCAGCAGCTTGACTCAGGGGGCACGCACCGGGGAGCTGTTTTTT
d_call: NA; clone_size: NA; j_call: TRBJ1-1; v_call: TRBV9; cdr3_aa: CASSPRFWTEVNTEAFF; cdr3_nt: TGTGCCAGCAGCCCCCGATTCTGGACAGAGGTGAACACTGAAGCTTTCTTT
d_call: TRBD1; clone_size: NA; j_call: TRBJ1-2; v_call: TRBV5-6; cdr3_aa: CASSLVGQGGYGYTF; cdr3_nt: TGTGCCAGCAGCTTGGTGGGACAGGGCGGCTACGGCTACACCTTC
d_call: TRBD2; clone_size: NA; j_call: TRBJ2-5; v_call: TRBV6-1; cdr3_aa: CASSETAGAGWETQYF; cdr3_nt: TGTGCCAGCAGTGAAACAGCGGGAGCGGGATGGGAGACCCAGTACTTC
d_call: TRBD2; clone_size: NA; j_call: TRBJ2-1; v_call: TRBV30; cdr3_aa: CAWISTASGSGYEQFF; cdr3_nt: TGTGCCTGGATTAGTACGGCTAGCGGGAGCGGGTATGAGCAGTTCTTC
d_call: NA; clone_size: NA; j_call: TRBJ2-3; v_call: TRBV5-1; cdr3_aa: CASSLPDSISTDTQYF; cdr3_nt: TGCGCCAGCAGCTTGCCCGACTCCATTAGCACAGATACGCAGTATTTT
d_call: TRBD1; clone_size: NA; j_call: TRBJ2-2; v_call: TRBV6-7; cdr3_aa: CASGKWKAVSTGQTGELFF; cdr3_nt: TGTGCCAGTGGGAAGTGGAAAGCCGTTTCAACGGGACAGACCGGGGAGCTGTTTTTT
d_call: NA; clone_size: NA; j_call: TRBJ1-2; v_call: TRBV7-2; cdr3_aa: CASSPILGVGGYTF; cdr3_nt: TGTGCCAGCAGCCCAATTCTGGGCGTCGGTGGCTACACCTTC
d_call: NA; clone_size: NA; j_call: TRBJ2-1; v_call: TRBV7-8; cdr3_aa: CASTATDEQFF; cdr3_nt: TGTGCCAGCACCGCGACAGATGAGCAGTTCTTC
d_call: NA; clone_size: NA; j_call: TRBJ2-3; v_call: TRBV28; cdr3_aa: CASSFAGATDTQYF; cdr3_nt: TGTGCCAGCAGTTTTGCAGGGGCTACAGATACGCAGTATTTT
d_call: NA; clone_size: NA; j_call: TRBJ1-2; v_call: TRBV10-3; cdr3_aa: CAISETGHGYTF; cdr3_nt: TGTGCCATCAGTGAGACAGGTCATGGCTACACCTTC
d_call: NA; clone_size: once; j_call: TRBJ1-1; v_call: TRBV5-1; cdr3_aa: CASSLAPGTSNTEAFF; cdr3_nt: TGCGCCAGCAGCTTGGCCCCCGGGACTTCGAACACTGAAGCTTTCTTT
d_call: TRBD1; clone_size: NA; j_call: TRBJ1-2; v_call: TRBV11-1; cdr3_aa: CASSLGGGNGYTF; cdr3_nt: TGTGCCAGCAGCTTAGGAGGGGGCAATGGCTACACCTTC
d_call: TRBD2; clone_size: NA; j_call: TRBJ2-1; v_call: TRBV2; cdr3_aa: CASSDPSGYNEQFF; cdr3_nt: TGTGCCAGCAGTGACCCTAGCGGCTACAATGAGCAGTTCTTC
d_call: TRBD1; clone_size: once; j_call: TRBJ1-2; v_call: TRBV15; cdr3_aa: CATSRDRQGALANYGYTF; cdr3_nt: TGTGCCACCAGCAGAGATCGCCAGGGGGCATTAGCTAACTATGGCTACACCTTC
d_call: NA; clone_size: NA; j_call: TRBJ1-2; v_call: TRBV5-1; cdr3_aa: CASSPGGLAYGYTF; cdr3_nt: TGCGCCAGCAGCCCCGGGGGTCTGGCCTATGGCTACACCTTC
d_call: NA; clone_size: NA; j_call: TRBJ1-5; v_call: TRBV6-5; cdr3_aa: CASSWAANQPQHF; cdr3_nt: TGTGCCAGCAGTTGGGCAGCAAATCAGCCCCAGCATTTT
d_call: NA; clone_size: NA; j_call: TRBJ2-3; v_call: TRBV6-1; cdr3_aa: CASNMGGRRTDTQYF; cdr3_nt: TGTGCCAGCAACATGGGGGGTAGGAGAACAGATACGCAGTATTTT
d_call: NA; clone_size: NA; j_call: TRBJ1-1; v_call: TRBV2; cdr3_aa: CASSVLTGPNTEAFF; cdr3_nt: TGTGCCAGCAGTGTCCTGACAGGACCGAACACTGAAGCTTTCTTT
d_call: TRBD2; clone_size: NA; j_call: TRBJ2-3; v_call: TRBV14; cdr3_aa: CASSQAFSGSLTDTQYF; cdr3_nt: TGTGCCAGCAGCCAAGCATTTAGCGGGAGCCTAACAGATACGCAGTATTTT
d_call: NA; clone_size: NA; j_call: TRBJ1-1; v_call: TRBV10-3; cdr3_aa: CAITPGRAPNTEAFF; cdr3_nt: TGTGCCATCACCCCGGGTCGAGCCCCGAACACTGAAGCTTTCTTT
d_call: NA; clone_size: NA; j_call: TRBJ1-1; v_call: TRBV11-3; cdr3_aa: CASSPGHRNTEAFF; cdr3_nt: TGTGCCAGCTCTCCGGGACACCGGAACACTGAAGCTTTCTTT
d_call: NA; clone_size: NA; j_call: TRBJ2-7; v_call: TRBV27; cdr3_aa: CASSLISVGGATYEQYF; cdr3_nt: TGTGCCAGCAGCCTTATCTCTGTTGGCGGGGCCACCTACGAGCAGTACTTC